This TCR beta chain was retrieved from a study of T cell repertoires in cytomegalovirus infection. Study context: Public TCR beta signatures marked donors with CMV infection and the matching HLA.

TCRdb processed the reads anew with MiXCR; each CDR3 protein has one entry. The top ten clones hold 40% to 55% of a sample with some 240,000 distinct CDR3 sequences, over 15% of them seen once. Germline CDR1 and CDR2: MGHRA and YSYEKL. This CDR3 comprises 13 residues. V was pared by 7 bases and J by 4 bases, with 10 bases between. The sample holds many counts of this clonotype. The sequenced material came from CD8+ T cells from PBMCs. The receptor was isolated from a human donor in good health (CMV status not recorded). Some clones in this sample may be carry-over from other donors' samples. The V gene is TRBV4-1, the J gene TRBJ2-2; either TRBD1 or TRBD2 may fit D (5 bases each). The CDR3 DNA is TGCGCCAGCACATGGGGGACCACCGGGGAGCTGTTTTTT. Its protein is CASTWGTTGELFF.